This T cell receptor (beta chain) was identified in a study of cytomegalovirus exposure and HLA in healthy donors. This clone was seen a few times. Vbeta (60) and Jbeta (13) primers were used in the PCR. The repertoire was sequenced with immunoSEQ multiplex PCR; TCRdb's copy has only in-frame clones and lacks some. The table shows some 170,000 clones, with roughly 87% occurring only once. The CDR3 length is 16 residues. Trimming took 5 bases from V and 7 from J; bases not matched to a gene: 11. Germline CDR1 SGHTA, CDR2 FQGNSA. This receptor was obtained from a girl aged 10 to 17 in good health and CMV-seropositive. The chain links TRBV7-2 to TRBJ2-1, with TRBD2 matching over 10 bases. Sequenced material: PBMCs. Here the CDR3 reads CASSPGLAVERNEQFF. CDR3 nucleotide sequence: TGTGCCAGCAGCCCAGGACTAGCGGTTGAAAGGAATGAGCAGTTCTTC.